This T cell receptor beta chain was recorded in a study of T cells in Graves' hyperthyroidism and ophthalmopathy. Study observations and caveats: In the blood, most expanded thyroid clonotypes above 0.001 appeared as well.

This CDR3 contains 15 residues. CDR1 is LNHDA and CDR2 is SQIVND in the germline V gene (reference sequence). After removal of 3 bases from V and 5 bases from J, the junction contained 7 bases not matched to a gene. Remarks on this clonotype: Its antigen is not known.

Amplification of TCR beta CDR3 regions was performed using RNA transcripts as template. HTBI primers were used for first-round RT-PCR of the TCR CDR3. Using its own MiXCR run on the multiplex PCR reads, TCRdb lists one record per CDR3 protein. Here the sample spans 220,000 or so distinct CDR3 sequences, 16% being singletons. V gene TRBV19 combines with J gene TRBJ2-5; the match to TRBD2 covers 9 bases. Sequencing used blood. The clonotype comes from a woman under 30 with Graves' ophthalmopathy. Here the CDR3 reads CASSIGSGGRETQYF. The CDR3, as DNA: TGTGCCAGTAGTATCGGAAGCGGGGGGCGGGAGACCCAGTACTTC.